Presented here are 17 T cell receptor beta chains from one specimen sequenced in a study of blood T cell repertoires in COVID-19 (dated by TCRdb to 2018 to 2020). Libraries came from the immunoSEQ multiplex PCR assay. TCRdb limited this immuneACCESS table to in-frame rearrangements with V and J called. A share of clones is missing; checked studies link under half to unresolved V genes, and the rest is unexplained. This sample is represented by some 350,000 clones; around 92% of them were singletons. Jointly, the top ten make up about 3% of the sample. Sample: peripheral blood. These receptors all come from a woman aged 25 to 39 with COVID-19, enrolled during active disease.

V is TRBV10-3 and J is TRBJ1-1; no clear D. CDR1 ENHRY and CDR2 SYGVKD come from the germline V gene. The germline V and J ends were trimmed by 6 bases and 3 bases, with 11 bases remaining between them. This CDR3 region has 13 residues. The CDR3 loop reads CAISDLRDTEAFF. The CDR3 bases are TGTGCCATCAGCGACCTGAGGGACACTGAAGCTTTCTTT.

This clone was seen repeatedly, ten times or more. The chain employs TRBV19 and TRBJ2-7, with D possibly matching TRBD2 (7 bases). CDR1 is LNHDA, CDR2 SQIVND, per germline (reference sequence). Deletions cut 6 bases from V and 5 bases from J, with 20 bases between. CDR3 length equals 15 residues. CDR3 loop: CASSRTGGRPHEQYF. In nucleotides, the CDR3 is TGTGCCAGTAGCCGGACCGGGGGGCGCCCCCACGAGCAGTACTTC.

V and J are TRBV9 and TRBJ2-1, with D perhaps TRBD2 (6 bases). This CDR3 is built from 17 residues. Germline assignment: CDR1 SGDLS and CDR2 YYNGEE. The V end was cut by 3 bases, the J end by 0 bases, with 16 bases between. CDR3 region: CASSGTGTPSSYNEQFF. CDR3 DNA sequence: TGTGCCAGCAGCGGGACCGGGACTCCGAGCTCCTACAATGAGCAGTTCTTC.

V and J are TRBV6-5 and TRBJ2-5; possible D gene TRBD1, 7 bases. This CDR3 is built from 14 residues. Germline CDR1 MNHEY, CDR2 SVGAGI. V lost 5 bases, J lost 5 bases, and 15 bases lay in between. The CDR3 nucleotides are TGTGCCAGCAGTATGGGACAGCGGGCGGAGACCCAGTACTTC. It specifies CASSMGQRAETQYF.

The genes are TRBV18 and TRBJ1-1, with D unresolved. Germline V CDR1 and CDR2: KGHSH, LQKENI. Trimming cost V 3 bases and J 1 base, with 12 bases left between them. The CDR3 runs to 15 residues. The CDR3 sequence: CASSPTRSPNTEAFF. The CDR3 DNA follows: TGTGCCAGCTCACCGACTCGAAGCCCGAACACTGAAGCTTTCTTT.

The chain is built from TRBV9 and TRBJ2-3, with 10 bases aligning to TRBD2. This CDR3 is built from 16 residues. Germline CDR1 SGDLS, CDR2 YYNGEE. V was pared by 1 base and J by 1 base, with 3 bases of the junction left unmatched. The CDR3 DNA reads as TGTGCCAGCAGCGTACTCGGGACTAGCGGCACAGATACGCAGTATTTT. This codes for CASSVLGTSGTDTQYF.

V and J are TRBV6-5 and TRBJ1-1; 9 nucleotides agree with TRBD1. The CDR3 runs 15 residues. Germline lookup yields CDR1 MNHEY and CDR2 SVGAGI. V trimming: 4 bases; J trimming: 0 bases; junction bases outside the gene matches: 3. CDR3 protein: CASSLDRGLNTEAFF. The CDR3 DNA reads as TGTGCCAGCAGTTTGGACAGGGGCCTGAACACTGAAGCTTTCTTT.

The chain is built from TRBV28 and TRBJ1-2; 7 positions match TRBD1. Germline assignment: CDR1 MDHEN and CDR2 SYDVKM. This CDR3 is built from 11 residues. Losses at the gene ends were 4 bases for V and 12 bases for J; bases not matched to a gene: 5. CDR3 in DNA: TGTGCCAGCAGTTCCCGGGACAGCCACACCTTC. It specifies CASSSRDSHTF.

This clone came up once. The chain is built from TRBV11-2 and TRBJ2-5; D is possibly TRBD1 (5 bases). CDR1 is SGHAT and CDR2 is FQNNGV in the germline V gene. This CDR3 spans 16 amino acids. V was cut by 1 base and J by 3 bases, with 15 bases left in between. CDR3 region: CASSLVGAGNEETQYF. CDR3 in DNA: TGTGCCAGCAGCTTAGTTGGGGCAGGTAACGAAGAGACCCAGTACTTC.

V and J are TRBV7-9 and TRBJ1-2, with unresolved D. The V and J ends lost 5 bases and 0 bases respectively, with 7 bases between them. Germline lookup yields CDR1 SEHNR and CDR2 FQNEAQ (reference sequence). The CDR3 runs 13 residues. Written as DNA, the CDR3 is TGTGCCAGCAGCCAGGAAACTAACTATGGCTACACCTTC. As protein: CASSQETNYGYTF.

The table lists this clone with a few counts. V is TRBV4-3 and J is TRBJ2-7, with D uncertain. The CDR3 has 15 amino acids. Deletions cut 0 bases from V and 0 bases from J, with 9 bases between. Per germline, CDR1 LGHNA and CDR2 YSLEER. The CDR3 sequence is CASSQDRGNSYEQYV. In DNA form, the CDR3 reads TGCGCCAGCAGCCAAGATAGAGGAAACTCCTACGAGCAGTACGTC.

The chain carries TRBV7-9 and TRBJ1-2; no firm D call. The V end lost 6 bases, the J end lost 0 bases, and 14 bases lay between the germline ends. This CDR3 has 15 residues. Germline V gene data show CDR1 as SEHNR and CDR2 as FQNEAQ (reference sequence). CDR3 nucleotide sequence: TGTGCCAGCAGTGGACTGTGGGAGTCTAACTATGGCTACACCTTC. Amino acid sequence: CASSGLWESNYGYTF.

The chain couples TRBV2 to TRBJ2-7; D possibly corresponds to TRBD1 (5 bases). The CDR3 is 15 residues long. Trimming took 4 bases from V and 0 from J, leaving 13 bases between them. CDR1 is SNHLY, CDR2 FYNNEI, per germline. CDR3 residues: CASSGRTTSSYEQYV. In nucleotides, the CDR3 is TGTGCCAGCAGTGGAAGGACAACAAGCTCCTACGAGCAGTACGTC.

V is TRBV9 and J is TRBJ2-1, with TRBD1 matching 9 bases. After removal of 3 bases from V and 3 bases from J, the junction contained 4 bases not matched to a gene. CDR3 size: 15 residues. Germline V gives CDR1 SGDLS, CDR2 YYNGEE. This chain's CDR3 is CASSETGGDYNEQFF. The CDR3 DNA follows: TGTGCCAGCAGCGAGACAGGGGGGGACTACAATGAGCAGTTCTTC.

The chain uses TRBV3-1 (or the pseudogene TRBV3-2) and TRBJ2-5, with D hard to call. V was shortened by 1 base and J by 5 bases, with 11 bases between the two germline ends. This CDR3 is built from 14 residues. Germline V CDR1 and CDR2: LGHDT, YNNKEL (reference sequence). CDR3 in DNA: TGTGCCAGCAGCCAAGTACTGAACGGGGAGACCCAGTACTTC. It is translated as CASSQVLNGETQYF.

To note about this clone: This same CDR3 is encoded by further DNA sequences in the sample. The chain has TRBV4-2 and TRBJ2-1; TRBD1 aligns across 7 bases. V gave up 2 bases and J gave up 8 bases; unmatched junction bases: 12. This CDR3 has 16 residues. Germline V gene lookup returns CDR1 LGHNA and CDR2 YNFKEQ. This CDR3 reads CASSQQTGTNLDEQFF. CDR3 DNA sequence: TGTGCCAGCAGCCAACAGACAGGGACGAATTTGGATGAGCAGTTCTTC.

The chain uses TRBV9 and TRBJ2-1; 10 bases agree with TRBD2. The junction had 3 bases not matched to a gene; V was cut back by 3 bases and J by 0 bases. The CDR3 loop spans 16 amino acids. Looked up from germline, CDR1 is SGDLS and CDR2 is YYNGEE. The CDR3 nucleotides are TGTGCCAGCAGCGGATCTAGCGGGAGCTCCTACAATGAGCAGTTCTTC. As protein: CASSGSSGSSYNEQFF.